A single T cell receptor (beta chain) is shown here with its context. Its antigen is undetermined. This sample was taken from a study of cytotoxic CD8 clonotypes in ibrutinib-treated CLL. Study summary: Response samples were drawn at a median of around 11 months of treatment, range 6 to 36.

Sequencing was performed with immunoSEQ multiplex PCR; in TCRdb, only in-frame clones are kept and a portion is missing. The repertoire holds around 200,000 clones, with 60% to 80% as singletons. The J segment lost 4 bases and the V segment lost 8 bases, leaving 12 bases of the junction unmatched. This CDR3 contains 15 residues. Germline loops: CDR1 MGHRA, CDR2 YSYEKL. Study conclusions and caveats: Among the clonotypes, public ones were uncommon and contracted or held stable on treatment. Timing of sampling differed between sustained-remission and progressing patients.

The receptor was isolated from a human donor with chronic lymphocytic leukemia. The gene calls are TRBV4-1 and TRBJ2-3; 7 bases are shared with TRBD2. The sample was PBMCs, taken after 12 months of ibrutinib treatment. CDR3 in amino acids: CASGPWGGYADTQYF. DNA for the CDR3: TGCGCCAGCGGGCCCTGGGGGGGGTACGCAGATACGCAGTATTTT.